These 29 T cell receptor beta chains came from one sample sequenced in a study of Ad26.COV2.S vaccination and SARS-CoV-2 variants. Produced via immunoSEQ multiplex PCR; TCRdb's table is partial and in-frame only. The table includes around 370,000 clones, about 91% detected once. Specimen: peripheral blood, collected after recovery from COVID-19. Source of these receptors: a human donor who had recovered from COVID-19.

V usage is TRBV9 and J usage is TRBJ1-3; no clear D. The CDR3 has 11 residues. CDR1 is SGDLS, CDR2 YYNGEE, per germline. Trimming left V 4 bases short and J 8 bases short, with 7 bases between. The CDR3 region has the DNA TGTGCCAGCAGCCCCGGTGACACCATATATTTT. This translates into CASSPGDTIYF.

This clone appeared a single time. This chain connects TRBV19 to TRBJ1-1, with D possibly being TRBD1 (5 bases). V was shortened by 7 bases and J by 7 bases, with 16 bases between the two germline ends. From germline, CDR1 is LNHDA and CDR2 SQIVND (reference sequence). This CDR3 comprises 13 residues. The CDR3: CASTPTPGLEAFF. The CDR3, as DNA: TGTGCCAGTACCCCCACCCCAGGGCTTGAAGCTTTCTTT. The full variable domain, in which reference TRBV19 and TRBJ1-1 provide the parts outside the CDR3, is DGGITQSPKYLFRKEGQNVTLSCEQNLNHDAMYWYRQDPGQGLRLIYYSQIVNDFQKGDIAEGYSVSREKKESFPLTVTSAQKNPTAFYLCASTPTPGLEAFFGQGTRLTVV.

V is TRBV7-2 and J is TRBJ2-5; D gene uncertain. Deletions cut 5 bases from V and 3 bases from J, with 10 bases between. The CDR3 length is 13 residues. Germline V gives CDR1 SGHTA, CDR2 FQGNSA. The CDR3 nucleotides read TGTGCCAGCAGCCAGCCTACCAAAGAGACCCAGTACTTC. Amino acid sequence: CASSQPTKETQYF.

The gene calls are TRBV3-1 (or the pseudogene TRBV3-2) and TRBJ1-4; 7 bases line up with TRBD1. The V gene's germline CDR1 is LGHDT and CDR2 YNNKEL (reference sequence). The CDR3 totals 14 residues. The J segment lost 8 bases and the V segment lost 2 bases, leaving 5 bases of the junction unmatched. The CDR3 protein is CASSQKTGNEKLFF. The DNA for the CDR3 is TGTGCCAGCAGCCAAAAGACAGGGAACGAAAAACTGTTTTTT.

The gene calls are TRBV7-9 and TRBJ2-1, with 7 bases fitting TRBD2. With 5 bases clipped from V and 3 bases from J, the junction kept 7 bases outside the gene matches. The germline gives CDR1 SEHNR, CDR2 FQNEAQ (reference sequence). The CDR3 loop spans 15 amino acids. In DNA form, the CDR3 reads TGTGCCAGCAGCAGGACCGGGACTATCTACAATGAGCAGTTCTTC. Protein sequence: CASSRTGTIYNEQFF.

The chain recombines TRBV9 with TRBJ1-1; D remains ambiguous. The germline V and J ends were trimmed by 5 bases and 7 bases, with 12 bases remaining between them. The germline gives CDR1 SGDLS, CDR2 YYNGEE. The CDR3 totals 12 residues. The chain's CDR3 is CASSAGEGEAFF. CDR3 coding DNA: TGTGCCAGCAGTGCTGGGGAGGGTGAAGCTTTCTTT. Complete variable domain (other parts from reference TRBV9 and TRBJ1-1): DSGVTQTPKHLITATGQRVTLRCSPRSGDLSVYWYQQSLDQGLQFLIQYYNGEERAKGNILERFSAQQFPDLHSELNLSSLELGDSALYFCASSAGEGEAFFGQGTRLTVV.

This rearrangement joins TRBV24-1 to TRBJ2-2; TRBD1 matches 8 bases. The CDR3 sequence is 16 residues long. Trimming took 3 bases from V and 3 from J; bases not matched to a gene: 5. The germline V gene has CDR1 KGHDR and CDR2 SFDVKD. The CDR3 DNA reads TGTGCCACCAGTGATACCGGGACAGGACACACCGGGGAGCTGTTTTTT. Its translation: CATSDTGTGHTGELFF.

The rearrangement links TRBV7-3 to TRBJ1-6; D is perhaps TRBD1 (6 bases). Deletions cut 5 bases from V and 10 bases from J, with 15 bases between. CDR1 is SGHTA and CDR2 is FQGTGA in the germline V gene. The CDR3 has 14 residues. CDR3 loop: CASSQGQGWSPLHF. In DNA, the CDR3 is TGTGCCAGCAGCCAGGGACAAGGGTGGTCACCCCTCCACTTT.

V is TRBV10-2 and J is TRBJ2-7, with 7 bases lining up with TRBD1. Trimming at V came to 2 bases and at J to 3 bases, leaving 1 base not matched to a gene. The CDR3 is 13 residues long. Germline V lookup: CDR1 WSHSY, CDR2 SAAADI. The CDR3 reads CASSETGVYEQYF. Written as DNA, the CDR3 is TGCGCCAGCAGTGAGACAGGGGTCTACGAGCAGTACTTC.

This chain connects TRBV18 to TRBJ1-1; no clear D. The germline V gene has CDR1 KGHSH and CDR2 LQKENI. This CDR3 has 14 amino acids. V was trimmed by 2 bases and J by 1 base, leaving 8 bases between them. CDR3: CASSPAHQNTEAFF. The CDR3 coding sequence is TGTGCCAGCTCACCAGCACACCAGAACACTGAAGCTTTCTTT.

This rearrangement joins TRBV5-4 to TRBJ2-3; D not resolved. The CDR3 sequence is 15 residues long. Germline assignment: CDR1 SGHNT and CDR2 YYREEE (reference sequence). Deletions cut 2 bases from V and 3 bases from J, with 13 bases between. CDR3 loop: CASSFDQARTDTQYF. CDR3 nucleotide sequence: TGTGCCAGCAGCTTTGACCAAGCCCGGACAGATACGCAGTATTTT.

This sequence joins TRBV4-1 and TRBJ1-2; 7 bases are shared with TRBD1. After removal of 4 bases from V and 8 bases from J, the junction contained 19 bases not matched to a gene. The CDR3 contains 17 residues. Germline V gives CDR1 MGHRA, CDR2 YSYEKL. This CDR3 reads CASSLRSQDRDQGGYTF. CDR3 nucleotides: TGCGCCAGCAGCCTTCGCAGTCAAGACAGGGACCAAGGGGGCTACACCTTC.

This chain connects TRBV5-8 to TRBJ1-2; possible D gene TRBD1, 6 bases. CDR3 size: 18 residues. Germline V gene sequence: CDR1 SGHTS, CDR2 YDEGEE. Trimming cost V 2 bases and J 3 bases, with 23 bases left between them. This CDR3 is CASSFLGSGTGTHYGYTF. CDR3 nucleotide sequence: TGTGCCAGCAGCTTCCTGGGGAGTGGAACAGGGACGCACTATGGCTACACCTTC.

This clone was found once. The rearrangement links TRBV5-6 to TRBJ1-6; weak D call: TRBD1 (5 bases). Germline V gene lookup returns CDR1 SGHDT and CDR2 YYEEEE. The CDR3 is 14 amino acids. V was pared by 4 bases and J by 9 bases, with 14 bases between. In DNA, the CDR3 is TGTGCCAGCAGCCCCGGGACGACCGGTTCACCCCTCCACTTT. Residues: CASSPGTTGSPLHF.

The J gene is TRBJ1-5, the V gene TRBV30, with 7 bases identical to TRBD1. The V gene's germline CDR1 is GTSNPN and CDR2 SVGIG (reference sequence). This CDR3 comprises 14 residues. The J segment lost 0 bases and the V segment lost 7 bases, leaving 6 bases of the junction unmatched. The CDR3 nucleotides are TGTGCCTTCTCCAGGGGGAATAGCAATCAGCCCCAGCATTTT. This sequence encodes CAFSRGNSNQPQHF.

The genes are TRBV19 and TRBJ1-2; 9 positions match TRBD1. The CDR3 is 13 amino acids. Losses at the gene ends were 7 bases for V and 6 bases for J; bases not matched to a gene: 6. Germline V gives CDR1 LNHDA, CDR2 SQIVND (reference sequence). Here the CDR3 DNA reads TGTGCCAGTACCTTACAGGGGGCGGATGGCTACACCTTC. Encoded protein: CASTLQGADGYTF. The full variable domain, its missing parts supplied by reference TRBV19 and TRBJ1-2, is DGGITQSPKYLFRKEGQNVTLSCEQNLNHDAMYWYRQDPGQGLRLIYYSQIVNDFQKGDIAEGYSVSREKKESFPLTVTSAQKNPTAFYLCASTLQGADGYTFGSGTRLTVV.

The chain employs TRBV9 and TRBJ1-5; 9 positions agree with TRBD1. CDR1 is SGDLS, CDR2 YYNGEE, per germline. The CDR3 has 14 residues. V lost 3 bases, J lost 7 bases, and 5 bases stayed unmatched. CDR3 loop: CASSAGTGRQPQHF. Here the CDR3 DNA reads TGTGCCAGCAGCGCAGGGACAGGGCGGCAGCCCCAGCATTTT.

V gene TRBV7-9 combines with J gene TRBJ2-1; D is unclear. This CDR3 is built from 14 residues. From germline, CDR1 is SEHNR and CDR2 FQNEAQ (reference sequence). The V and J ends lost 4 bases and 4 bases respectively, with 11 bases between them. Here the CDR3 DNA reads TGTGCCAGCAGCTCTTCGAAGTCGTACAATGAGCAGTTCTTC. Its translation: CASSSSKSYNEQFF.

This CDR3 reads CASSLRRIRALNTEAFF. The CDR3 nucleotides read TGTGCCAGCAGCCTCCGGAGGATTAGGGCCCTGAACACTGAAGCTTTCTTT. This chain links TRBV11-2 with TRBJ1-1; D ambiguous. V dropped 5 bases and J dropped 0 bases, with 19 bases sitting between them. The length of the CDR3 is 17 residues. Germline-derived CDR1 and CDR2 are SGHAT and FQNNGV.

This rearrangement joins TRBV7-8 to TRBJ2-5, with 9 nucleotides matching TRBD2. Looked up from germline, CDR1 is SGHVS and CDR2 is FQNEAQ. V shed 5 bases, J shed 1 base, and the junction held 11 bases outside the gene matches. The CDR3 sequence is 17 residues long. In DNA, the CDR3 is TGTGCCAGCAGCCCAGGGGTTAGCGGGGGTCTCCAAGAGACCCAGTACTTC. This gives the protein CASSPGVSGGLQETQYF.

The rearrangement links TRBV6-4 to TRBJ1-6; no clear D gene. The V gene's germline CDR1 is MRHNA and CDR2 SNTAGT. The CDR3 is 13 amino acids. Trimming took off 0 bases at V and 7 bases at J, with 4 bases between the two ends. CDR3 sequence (DNA): TGTGCCAGCAGTGACTCGACAAATTCACCCCTCCACTTT. It encodes CASSDSTNSPLHF.

This chain connects TRBV12-5 to TRBJ1-3, with unresolved D. V was pared by 0 bases and J by 2 bases, with 11 bases between. Germline CDR1 and CDR2: LGHNT and FRNRAP. The CDR3 totals 16 residues. CDR3 coding DNA: TGTGCTAGTGGTTTGGTAGTAGAGAGGGCTGGAAACACCATATATTTT. Translated: CASGLVVERAGNTIYF.

The J gene is TRBJ2-7, the V gene TRBV19, with TRBD2 matching over 7 bases. J gave up 6 bases and V 3 bases, and 5 bases lay outside the gene matches. The CDR3 extends over 13 amino acids. Germline loops: CDR1 LNHDA, CDR2 SQIVND (reference sequence). The CDR3, as DNA: TGTGCCAGTAGTATCGGGGAGGGATCCGAGCAGTACTTC. Its protein product is CASSIGEGSEQYF.

This chain uses TRBV5-1 with TRBJ1-2; TRBD1 aligns across 9 bases. Germline V gene data show CDR1 as SGHRS and CDR2 as YFSETQ. This CDR3 has 13 residues. After removal of 7 bases from V and 3 bases from J, the junction contained 4 bases not matched to a gene. CDR3 nucleotides: TGCGCCAGCTCCCGGGACAGGGACTATGGCTACACCTTC. This codes for CASSRDRDYGYTF.

The chain employs TRBV7-9 and TRBJ2-2; D ambiguous. Trimming stripped 0 bases from V and 7 bases from J, with 9 bases between. The CDR3 has 14 residues. Germline V gene data show CDR1 as SEHNR and CDR2 as FQNEAQ (reference sequence). This CDR3 reads CASSLAVGYGELFF. The CDR3 region has the DNA TGTGCCAGCAGCTTAGCAGTAGGATACGGGGAGCTGTTTTTT.

The chain employs TRBV5-5 and TRBJ1-2, with TRBD1 matching over 8 bases. CDR1 is SGHKS and CDR2 is YYEKEE in the germline V gene (reference sequence). After removal of 4 bases from V and 3 bases from J, the junction contained 5 bases not matched to a gene. The CDR3 is 14 amino acids. This CDR3 reads CASSNDRGDYGYTF. CDR3 sequence (DNA): TGTGCCAGCAGCAATGACAGGGGAGACTATGGCTACACCTTC.

This chain uses TRBV4-3 with TRBJ1-1; D gene ambiguous. In germline, CDR1 is LGHNA, CDR2 YSLEER. The CDR3 consists of 13 residues. V was pared by 3 bases and J by 4 bases, with 9 bases between. CDR3 coding DNA: TGCGCCAGCAGCCAGAAGGGAGGCACTGAAGCTTTCTTT. Its protein is CASSQKGGTEAFF.

The chain recombines TRBV6-5 with TRBJ2-5; possible D gene TRBD1, 5 bases. With 2 bases removed from V and 9 bases from J, the gap between germline ends came to 16 bases. This CDR3 is built from 14 residues. CDR1 is MNHEY and CDR2 is SVGAGI in the germline V gene. CDR3 DNA: TGTGCCAGCAGTTACGGGCAGGGCGATGCTCCCCAGTACTTC. It is translated as CASSYGQGDAPQYF.

The chain is built from TRBV5-4 and TRBJ2-2, with D possibly being TRBD1 (7 bases). Germline CDR1 is SGHNT and CDR2 is YYREEE (reference sequence). The CDR3 extends over 16 amino acids. The V gene lost 5 bases and the J gene lost 9 bases, with 23 bases spanning the gap. The CDR3 loop reads CASSRDSQPSVRELFF. CDR3 bases: TGTGCCAGCAGTCGGGACAGCCAACCTAGCGTCCGGGAGCTGTTTTTT.